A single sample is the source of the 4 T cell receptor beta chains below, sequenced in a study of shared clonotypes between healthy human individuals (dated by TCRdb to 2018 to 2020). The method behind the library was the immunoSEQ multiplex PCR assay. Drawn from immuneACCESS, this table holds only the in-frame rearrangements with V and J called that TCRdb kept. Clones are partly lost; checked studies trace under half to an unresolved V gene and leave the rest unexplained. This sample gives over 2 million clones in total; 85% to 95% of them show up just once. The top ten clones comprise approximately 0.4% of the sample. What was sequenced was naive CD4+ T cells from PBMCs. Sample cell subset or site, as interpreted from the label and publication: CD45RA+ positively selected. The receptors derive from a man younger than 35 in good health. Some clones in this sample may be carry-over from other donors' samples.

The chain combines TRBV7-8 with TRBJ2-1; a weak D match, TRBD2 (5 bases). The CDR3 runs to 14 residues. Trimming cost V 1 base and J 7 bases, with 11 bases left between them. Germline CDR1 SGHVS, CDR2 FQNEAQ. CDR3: CASSLVGARNEQFF. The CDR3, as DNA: TGTGCCAGCAGCTTAGTGGGAGCTAGAAATGAGCAGTTCTTC.

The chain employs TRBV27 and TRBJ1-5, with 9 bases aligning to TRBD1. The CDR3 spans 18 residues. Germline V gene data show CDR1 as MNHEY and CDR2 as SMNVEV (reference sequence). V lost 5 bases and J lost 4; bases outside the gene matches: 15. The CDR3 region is CASSPRTGDGGLNQPQHF. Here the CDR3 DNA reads TGTGCCAGCAGTCCCCGGACAGGGGATGGGGGCCTTAATCAGCCCCAGCATTTT.

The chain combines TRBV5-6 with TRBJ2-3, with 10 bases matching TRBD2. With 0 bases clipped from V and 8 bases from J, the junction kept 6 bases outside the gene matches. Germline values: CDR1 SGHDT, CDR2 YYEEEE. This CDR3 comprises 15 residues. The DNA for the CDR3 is TGTGCCAGCAGCTTGGAGTCTAGCGGGAGAGGTACGCAGTATTTT. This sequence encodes CASSLESSGRGTQYF.

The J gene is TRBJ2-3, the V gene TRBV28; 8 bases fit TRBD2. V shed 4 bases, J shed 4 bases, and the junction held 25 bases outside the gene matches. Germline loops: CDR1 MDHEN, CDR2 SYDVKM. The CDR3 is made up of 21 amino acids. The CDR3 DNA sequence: TGTGCCAGCAGTTCGACTTTAAACCTTGGAACGGCAGCGGGAGTTGCAGATACGCAGTATTTT. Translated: CASSSTLNLGTAAGVADTQYF.